This T cell receptor beta chain originates from a study of cytomegalovirus exposure and HLA in healthy donors. The PCR was carried out with 60 Vbeta primers and 13 Jbeta primers. Only in-frame clones appear in the TCRdb table, and some are missing; sequencing was by immunoSEQ multiplex PCR. Found here are approximately 170,000 clones, about 65% of them singletons; the top ten hold around 1.5%. CDR1 and CDR2 (germline): SGHDT, YYEEEE. V dropped 4 bases and J dropped 5 bases, with 9 bases sitting between them. CDR3 length: 13 amino acids. Study results and limitations: Later analysis identified 15,000 to 20,000 TCR beta sequences associated with HLA alleles, using a false discovery rate threshold of 0.05. It was reportedly the case that the classifier diagnosed cytomegalovirus status with high specificity and sensitivity. Later findings reportedly placed an Asian-associated ancestry cluster below the approximately 630-donor mean for N-insertions. A link between a missense DCLRE1C variant and TCR beta V- and J-gene trimming emerged from a later analysis.

Comments on this clone: Its specificity is unknown.

Sequencing input: PBMCs. The chain uses TRBV5-6 and TRBJ2-2; D is perhaps TRBD1 (6 bases). This clonotype was sampled from a girl under 18 in good health and CMV-seronegative. The CDR3 DNA reads as TGTGCCAGCAGCCGGACAGATACCGGGGAGCTGTTTTTT. Its translation: CASSRTDTGELFF.